Below, 7 T cell receptor beta chains from the same sample are listed, as sequenced in a study of blood T cells in healthy people across ages. Using a J-beta primer mix together with a sample-barcoded 5' primer, a second PCR was run for roughly 7 to 11 cycles. TCRdb recomputed calls from the 5' RACE reads with MiXCR, one row per CDR3 protein. The sample records roughly 640,000 distinct CDR3 sequences, approximately 30% being singletons. The sequenced material came from blood. The receptors come from a woman older than 75 in good health.

The rearrangement joins TRBV20-1 to TRBJ2-1; 10 bases agree with TRBD2. V shed 7 bases and J 4 bases; nucleotides not matched to a gene: 13. Germline V CDR1 and CDR2: DFQATT, SNEGSKA (reference sequence). This CDR3 spans 16 amino acids. CDR3 loop: CSVSGGPTDFYNEQFF. The CDR3 bases are TGCAGTGTTAGCGGGGGGCCCACCGATTTTTACAATGAGCAGTTCTTC.

This clonotype showed up many times. This rearrangement joins TRBV19 to TRBJ2-5; the D is unclear. V shed 6 bases and J shed 5 bases, with 13 bases lying between them. The CDR3 has 13 amino acids. Germline CDR1 and CDR2: LNHDA and SQIVND (reference sequence). CDR3 nucleotides: TGTGCCAGTAGCATCGGACCGAGGGAGACCCAGTACTTC. Its protein is CASSIGPRETQYF.

The rearrangement uses TRBV5-1 and TRBJ2-3; TRBD2 matches at 14 bases. This CDR3 has 16 residues. The junction had 5 bases not matched to a gene; V was cut back by 4 bases and J by 4 bases. Germline-derived CDR1 and CDR2 are SGHRS and YFSETQ. Here the CDR3 DNA reads TGCGCCAGCAGCCTGGGACTAGCGGGGGAGGCAGATACGCAGTATTTT. It translates to CASSLGLAGEADTQYF.

This chain connects TRBV7-2 to TRBJ2-1, with 9 bases lining up with TRBD2. CDR1 and CDR2 from the germline V gene are SGHTA and FQGNSA. V trimming: 7 bases; J trimming: 4 bases; junction bases outside the gene matches: 5. The CDR3 totals 14 residues. The DNA for the CDR3 is TGTGCCAGCAATTTAGCGGGGGTTTACAATGAGCAGTTCTTC. It codes for CASNLAGVYNEQFF.

A note on this clonotype: One base away lies a much larger clone, so this may be a sequencing read error. V and J are TRBV7-6 and TRBJ2-1, with 9 bases that match TRBD2. Trimming took 1 base from V and 9 from J; bases not matched to a gene: 7. The CDR3 contains 15 residues. Germline V gene sequence: CDR1 SGHVS, CDR2 FNYEAQ. CDR3 sequence (DNA): TGTGCCAGCAGCTTAGAAGCGCGGGGGGGCGGTGAGCAGTTCTTC. Translated: CASSLEARGGGEQFF.

This clonotype has ten or more counts. This chain joins TRBV27 and TRBJ1-1; no definite D call. V lost 8 bases to trimming and J lost 1 base, with 14 bases between them. Germline V CDR1 and CDR2: MNHEY, SMNVEV (reference sequence). The CDR3 has 14 amino acids. The CDR3 nucleotides read TGTGCCAGCCTTGTGGTAGGACGGAACACTGAAGCTTTCTTT. It codes for CASLVVGRNTEAFF.

This clonotype was seen a handful of times. The CDR3 loop is CSVKRGGPSYEQYF. DNA for the CDR3: TGCAGTGTTAAGCGGGGGGGTCCGTCATACGAGCAGTACTTC. The chain employs TRBV20-1 and TRBJ2-7; 10 positions agree with TRBD2. This CDR3 contains 14 residues. The V gene's germline CDR1 is DFQATT and CDR2 SNEGSKA (reference sequence). The V and J ends lost 7 bases and 4 bases, in that order; junction bases with no gene match: 10.